The 4 T cell receptor beta chains in this list originate from one sample, sequenced in a study of regulatory T cells in long-lasting Graves disease. Researchers made TCR beta libraries by using iRepertoire HTBI primers and running Arm-PCR on CDR3 regions. TCRdb fed the multiplex PCR reads into MiXCR, producing one record per CDR3 protein. The sample consists of about 470,000 distinct CDR3 sequences, about 17% of them appearing once. The time point is: newly diagnosed GD, antithyroid drugs for less than 3 months. PBMC-derived RNA was used for the TCR library. This same sample was also taken into another study, of T cells in Graves' hyperthyroidism and ophthalmopathy.

This specimen consisted of peripheral blood mononuclear cells (PBMCs), obtained at new diagnosis, from a patient treated with antithyroid drugs. The receptor set was obtained from a man aged 40-50 years with Graves disease.

There are a few counts of this clonotype. A much larger clonotype is one base distant, so this may be a read error. The chain uses TRBV7-8 and TRBJ2-1; TRBD2 is a possible D gene (6 bases). CDR1 and CDR2 from the germline V gene are SGHVS and FQNEAQ. There are 15 residues in the CDR3. V gave up 1 base and J gave up 10 bases, with 17 bases separating them. CDR3 loop: CASSLGASDTYEQFF. The CDR3 DNA follows: TGTGCCAGCAGCTTAGGGGCTAGCGACACCTACGAGCAGTTCTTC.

In its sample, this clonotype was seen once. The likely explanation is a read error, given a far larger clone one base away. The J gene is TRBJ2-5, the V gene TRBV19; 13 nucleotides align to TRBD2. The assigned J gene may be wrong: the sequence end matches TRBJ2-1 better. Looked up from germline, CDR1 is LNHDA and CDR2 is SQIVND (reference sequence). The CDR3 is 16 amino acids. CDR3 DNA: TGTGCCAGTAGTACCCGGACTAGCGGGAGTGGAAATGAGCAGTTCTTC. Protein: CASSTRTSGSGNEQFF.

V gene TRBV6-1 combines with J gene TRBJ2-1; 12 bases match TRBD2. Unmatched junction bases numbered 8, after V lost 5 bases and J lost 9 bases. Looked up from germline, CDR1 is MNHNS and CDR2 is SASEGT. This CDR3 has 15 residues. Here the CDR3 reads CASSPGTSGLGEQFF. The CDR3 DNA is TGTGCCAGCAGTCCCGGGACTAGCGGGCTGGGTGAGCAGTTCTTC.

This clonotype was seen at least ten times. V usage is TRBV7-8 and J usage is TRBJ1-5; no reliable D call. CDR1 is SGHVS and CDR2 is FQNEAQ in the germline V gene. The CDR3 spans 12 residues. Trimming removed 5 bases from V and 5 bases from J, with 7 bases in between. Here the CDR3 DNA reads TGTGCCAGCAGCCTTCAATATCAGCCCCAGCATTTT. Its translation is CASSLQYQPQHF.